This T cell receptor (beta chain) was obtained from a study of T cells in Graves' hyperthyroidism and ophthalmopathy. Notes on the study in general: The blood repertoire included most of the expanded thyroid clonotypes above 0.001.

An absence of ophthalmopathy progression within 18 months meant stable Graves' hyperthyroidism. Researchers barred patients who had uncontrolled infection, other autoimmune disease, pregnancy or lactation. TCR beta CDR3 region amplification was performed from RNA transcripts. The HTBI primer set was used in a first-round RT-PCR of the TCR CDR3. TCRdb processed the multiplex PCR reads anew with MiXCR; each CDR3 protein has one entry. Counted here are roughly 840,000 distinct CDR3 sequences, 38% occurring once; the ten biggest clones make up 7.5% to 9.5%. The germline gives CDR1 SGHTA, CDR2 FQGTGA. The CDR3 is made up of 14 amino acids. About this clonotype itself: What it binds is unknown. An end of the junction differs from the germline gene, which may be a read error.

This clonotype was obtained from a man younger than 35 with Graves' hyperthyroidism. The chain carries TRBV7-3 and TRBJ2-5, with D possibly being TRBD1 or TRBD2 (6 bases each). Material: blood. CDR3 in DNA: TGCGCCAGCAGCCAAGTAGGGGGGCTGGCGACCCAGTACTTC. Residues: CASSQVGGLATQYF.